One T cell receptor (beta chain) is described in this entry. Its binding antigen is unknown. No clone much larger than this one lies a single base away; base qualities are absent. Libraries were prepared through the immunoSEQ multiplex PCR assay. The hsTCRB Kit was used according to the manufacturer's protocol to amplify rearranged TCR beta chain sequences. An Illumina MiSeq was used to sequence the TCRB libraries. In the source study's methods: The proprietary platform of the kit vendor was used for demultiplexing, trimming and gene mapping. TCRdb holds this immuneACCESS table with in-frame rearrangements only. Some clones are missing; in checked studies, unresolved V genes explain under half, and the rest has no known cause. The DNA was the basis for D and trimming; V, J and clone size are from that table. Here the sample has nearly 70,000 clones; about four fifths occur a single time. The ten largest clonotypes hold approximately 8% of the sample.

The time point label for this specimen denotes: baseline, week 1 (first vaccination visit). The sample's treatment or condition label is to be understood as: pre-vaccination baseline after standard-of-care therapy. Newly diagnosed WHO grade 3 or 4 IDH1-mutant astrocytomas showing loss of nuclear ATRX were present in the donors. The samples were drawn from NOA16, a multicentre, single-arm, open-label phase I trial in Germany that tested a mutant IDH1 peptide vaccine in humans for the first time. Blood drawn at visit V03 was used as the baseline sample for immunogenicity testing. Genomic DNA for TCRB sequencing was extracted from EDTA blood using the DNeasy Blood and Tissue Kit. These data are taken from a study of a mutant IDH1 vaccine in newly diagnosed glioma (TCRdb year 2021). The study in broad terms: Of the roughly 34 treated patients, roughly 62% were male and approximately 38% were female, and the mean age was 40.4 years. Before enrollment, most patients had been given radiochemotherapy with temozolomide as standard therapy, while the rest had received either radiotherapy alone or temozolomide alone. Peripheral blood was collected at six visits: V03 (baseline), V05, V07, V10, V12 and V13. For exploratory analyses, longitudinal TCRB deep sequencing was carried out in about two dozen treated patients wherever samples were available. What the research found in general, with its limitations: The authors noted that analyses of patient blood samples could not be reproduced because of sample limitations. Pseudoprogression appeared unrelated to alterations in the top peripheral T cell clonotypes detected by TCRB sequencing. Availability determined which PBMC samples were chosen for TCRB deep sequencing. Immune responses induced by the vaccine were seen in 93.3% of patients across multiple MHC alleles.

The CDR3 holds 14 amino acids from the cysteine to the phenylalanine. Only the CDR3 region is kept as DNA, spanning 42 bases read in frame from base 1. CDR1 and CDR2 are read off the germline V gene as MGHRA and YSYEKL. V lost 0 bases and J lost 1 base; the stretch between them is 6 bases long. This specimen was PBMCs, taken from a glioma patient treated with radiotherapy, temozolomide or both. This clonotype originated in a man aged 50 to 60 with glioma. Recombination connected TRBV4-1 to TRBJ1-1; no D segment can be confidently identified. The DNA sequence reads TGCGCCAGCAGCCAAGATTTAGGGAACACTGAAGCTTTCTTT. This gives the protein CASSQDLGNTEAFF.